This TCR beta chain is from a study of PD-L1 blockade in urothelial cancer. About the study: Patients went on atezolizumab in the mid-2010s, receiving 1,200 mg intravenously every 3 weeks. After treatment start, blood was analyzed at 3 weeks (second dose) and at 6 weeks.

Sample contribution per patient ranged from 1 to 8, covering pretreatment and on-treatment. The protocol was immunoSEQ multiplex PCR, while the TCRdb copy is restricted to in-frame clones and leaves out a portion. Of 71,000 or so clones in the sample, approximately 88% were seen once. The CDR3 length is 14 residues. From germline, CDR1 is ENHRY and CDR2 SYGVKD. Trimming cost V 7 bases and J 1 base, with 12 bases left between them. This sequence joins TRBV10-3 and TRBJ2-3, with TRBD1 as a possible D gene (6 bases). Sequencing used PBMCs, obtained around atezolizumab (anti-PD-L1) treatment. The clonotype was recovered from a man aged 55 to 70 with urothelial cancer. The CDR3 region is CAITPGQRTDTQYF. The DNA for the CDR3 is TGTGCCATCACCCCCGGACAGCGCACAGATACGCAGTATTTT.